What follows are 6 T cell receptor beta chains derived from one specimen sequenced in a study of molecular identifiers for immune sequencing clone quantification. TCRdb independently ran MiXCR on the PCR reads; one entry per CDR3 protein. The sample contains just over 40,000 distinct CDR3 sequences, about 18% of which appear only once. Material for sequencing was naive CD8+ T cells from blood, with Jurkat cell RNA spiked in. Subset in this sample: FACS-sorted CD8+CD4-CCR7+CD45RA+ naive T cells. These receptors were taken from a human donor in good health. Some libraries in this study had Jurkat cell RNA spiked in.

Points on this clonotype: Since a much larger clone is just one base distant, this may be a read error. Without the conserved terminal phenylalanine or tryptophan, this CDR3 likely stems from a read error. The rearrangement links TRBV20-1 to TRBJ2-3; 7 bases agree with TRBD2. The V segment lost 2 bases and the J segment 1 base; nucleotides outside the gene matches: 9. The CDR3 loop spans 16 amino acids. In germline, CDR1 is DFQATT, CDR2 SNEGSKA (reference sequence). The CDR3, as DNA: TGCAGTGCTAGACCTGGACTAGGATTGGGCACAGATACGCAGTATCTT. Amino acid sequence: CSARPGLGLGTDTQYL.

Of note for this clonotype: A read error is possible here, since a much larger clone lies one base away. This chain connects TRBV10-2 to TRBJ2-7; 13 bases match TRBD2. The CDR3 runs to 14 residues. Germline assignment: CDR1 WSHSY and CDR2 SAAADI. The DNA for the CDR3 is TGCGCCAGCTCGGGACTAGCGGGACCCTACGGGCAGTACTTC. Encoded protein: CASSGLAGPYGQYF.

Comments on this clonotype: The germline gene is not matched at one end of the junction; a read error may be the cause. The chain has TRBV2 and TRBJ1-2; D is possibly TRBD1 (5 bases). This CDR3 has 11 residues. CDR1 is SNHLY and CDR2 is FYNNEI in the germline V gene. The CDR3 protein is CASSQGYGYNF. As DNA, the CDR3 is TGTGCCAGCAGCCAGGGCTATGGCTACAACTTC.

This clonotype was recorded once. The J gene is TRBJ2-5, the V gene TRBV3-1; D may be TRBD1 (6 bases). Trimming left V 3 bases short and J 2 bases short, with 13 bases between. The CDR3 is made up of 15 amino acids. Germline V CDR1 and CDR2: LGHDT, YNNKEL (reference sequence). The CDR3 DNA sequence: TGTGCCAGCAGCCAGTGGTCAGGGGTGCAAGAGACCCAGTACTTC. It encodes CASSQWSGVQETQYF.

This clonotype was counted ten times or more. The chain carries TRBV7-8 and TRBJ2-3, with a possible D match to TRBD1 (6 bases). This CDR3 has 15 residues. V lost 1 base, J lost 1 base, and 9 bases lay in between. Looked up from germline, CDR1 is SGHVS and CDR2 is FQNEAQ. CDR3 loop: CASSLDAGGTDTQYF. CDR3 bases: TGTGCCAGCAGCTTAGACGCAGGGGGCACAGATACGCAGTATTTT.

The rearrangement links TRBV4-1 to TRBJ1-2; D uncertain. Trimming stripped 1 base from V and 10 bases from J, with 16 bases between. Germline V gene sequence: CDR1 MGHRA, CDR2 YSYEKL. CDR3 length equals 14 residues. CDR3 sequence: CASSQGLAQTVYTF. The CDR3 DNA reads TGCGCCAGCAGCCAAGGCCTCGCTCAGACGGTCTACACCTTC.